Listed here are 17 T cell receptor beta chains from one sample, sequenced in a study of T cell responses to AZD1222 COVID-19 vaccine. TCRdb keeps only in-frame clones here, not all; method: immunoSEQ multiplex PCR. The profile covers about 130,000 clones, with around 89% appearing a single time and about 9.5% taken by the ten largest. Source: peripheral blood, taken 28 days after the second AZD1222 dose. The source of these receptors is an adult who received the AZD1222 COVID-19 vaccine.

The V call is TRBV14, the J call TRBJ2-3; D could derive from TRBD1 or TRBD2 (5 bases each). Germline CDR1 and CDR2: SGHDN and FVKESK. V was clipped by 4 bases and J by 6 bases, with 17 bases between them. The CDR3 is made up of 15 amino acids. The CDR3 nucleotides read TGTGCCAGCAGCCCAGGGCGAGGGTTGGTGGATACGCAGTATTTT. This encodes CASSPGRGLVDTQYF.

The chain combines TRBV12-1 with TRBJ2-3; the table's D call of TRBD2 was not tested on the DNA. TRBV12-1 has pseudogene status. This CDR3 region has 16 residues. Here the CDR3 reads CASSFNVAGETDTQYF. CDR3 bases: TGTGCCAGCAGCTTTAATGTTGCGGGGGAGACAGATACGCAGTATTTT.

The chain combines TRBV4-2 with TRBJ1-2, with unresolved D. This CDR3 spans 16 amino acids. Per germline, CDR1 LGHNA and CDR2 YNFKEQ. With 0 bases removed from V and 8 bases from J, the gap between germline ends came to 19 bases. The CDR3 DNA sequence: TGTGCCAGCAGCCAAGATCGTGAGGTAGGATCAGGCGGCTACACCTTC. The encoded protein is CASSQDREVGSGGYTF.

V gene TRBV3-1 (or the pseudogene TRBV3-2) combines with J gene TRBJ1-2; a possible D gene is TRBD1 (5 bases). V was cut by 2 bases and J by 0 bases, with 13 bases left in between. The length of the CDR3 is 16 residues. CDR1 is LGHDT, CDR2 YNNKEL, per germline (reference sequence). The CDR3, as DNA: TGTGCCAGCAGCCAAAGACGAACAGGAGCTAACTATGGCTACACCTTC. It specifies CASSQRRTGANYGYTF.

The rearrangement joins TRBV6-2 or TRBV6-3 to TRBJ2-1; TRBD1 might be the D (5 bases). Trimming took 2 bases from V and 10 from J, leaving 15 bases between them. Looked up from germline, CDR1 is MNHEY and CDR2 is SVGEGT. The CDR3 contains 14 residues. The CDR3 here is CASSYESRNREQFF. Here the CDR3 DNA reads TGTGCCAGCAGTTACGAGAGTCGTAACAGGGAGCAGTTCTTC.

V and J are TRBV30 and TRBJ2-3, with 9 bases that match TRBD2. CDR1 is GTSNPN, CDR2 SVGIG, per germline (reference sequence). After removal of 4 bases from V and 5 bases from J, the junction contained 10 bases not matched to a gene. The length of the CDR3 is 15 residues. This chain's CDR3 is CAWNGGGARGDTQYF. Here the CDR3 DNA reads TGTGCCTGGAATGGCGGGGGGGCCCGAGGAGATACGCAGTATTTT.

The V and J genes are TRBV19 and TRBJ1-2, with D perhaps matching TRBD1 (5 bases). CDR1 and CDR2 from the germline V gene are LNHDA and SQIVND (reference sequence). This CDR3 has 12 residues. With 11 bases removed from V and 5 bases from J, the gap between germline ends came to 15 bases. CDR3 sequence (DNA): TGTGCCTCCGCTTTAAGGACATATGGCTACACCTTC. The encoded protein is CASALRTYGYTF.

This chain joins TRBV30 and TRBJ2-7, with 7 bases identical to TRBD2. Germline V CDR1 and CDR2: GTSNPN, SVGIG (reference sequence). The CDR3 has 13 amino acids. J lost 6 bases, V lost 5 bases, and 10 bases had no gene match. The CDR3 here is CAWSLDRGVEQYF. DNA for the CDR3: TGTGCCTGGTCATTGGACCGGGGGGTCGAGCAGTACTTC.

The chain carries TRBV11-3 and TRBJ2-1; D unclear. Deletions cut 3 bases from V and 7 bases from J, with 10 bases between. This CDR3 spans 13 amino acids. Germline V gene lookup returns CDR1 SGHNT and CDR2 YENEEA. In DNA form, the CDR3 reads TGTGCCAGCAGCTTGGTGGGGAAGAATGAGCAGTTCTTC. This codes for CASSLVGKNEQFF.

V and J are TRBV27 and TRBJ2-7, with 9 nucleotides matching TRBD2. Germline loops: CDR1 MNHEY, CDR2 SMNVEV (reference sequence). V shed 3 bases, J shed 3 bases, and the junction held 6 bases outside the gene matches. The CDR3 contains 15 residues. The CDR3 here is CASSLRGGRGYEQYF. The CDR3 DNA follows: TGTGCCAGCAGTTTGCGGGGGGGAAGGGGCTACGAGCAGTACTTC.

The chain couples TRBV6-2 or TRBV6-3 to TRBJ2-3, with TRBD1 matching 9 bases. V was pared by 5 bases and J by 5 bases, with 14 bases of the junction left unmatched. This CDR3 is 17 amino acids long. In germline, CDR1 is MNHEY, CDR2 SVGEGT. The chain's CDR3 is CASSPPRRDRAVDTQYF. In nucleotides, the CDR3 is TGTGCCAGCAGTCCACCCCGCCGGGACAGGGCGGTAGATACGCAGTATTTT.

The chain links TRBV19 to TRBJ1-2; D ambiguous. The CDR3 has 13 residues. Germline lookup yields CDR1 LNHDA and CDR2 SQIVND (reference sequence). The ends were cut back, 6 bases at V and 1 base at J, with 9 bases in the middle. CDR3 sequence: CASRTDGNYGYTF. The CDR3 DNA sequence: TGTGCCAGTAGGACTGATGGTAACTATGGCTACACCTTC.

This chain uses TRBV10-2 with TRBJ2-7; D unresolved. The CDR3 extends over 13 amino acids. Trimming removed 2 bases from V and 2 bases from J, with 7 bases in between. Germline-derived CDR1 and CDR2 are WSHSY and SAAADI. As DNA, the CDR3 is TGCGCCAGCAGTGAGACTCAAACCTACGAGCAGTACTTC. Protein: CASSETQTYEQYF.

The V call is TRBV25-1, the J call TRBJ2-7; 8 bases fit TRBD1. The CDR3 is 14 amino acids. V shed 3 bases, J shed 10 bases, and the junction held 11 bases outside the gene matches. Looked up from germline, CDR1 is MGHDK and CDR2 is SYGVNS. CDR3 DNA: TGTGCCAGCAGTGACCCCTCGGGACAGGTATATCAGTACTTC. It specifies CASSDPSGQVYQYF.

V is TRBV6-2 or TRBV6-3 and J is TRBJ1-6; D is possibly TRBD1 (5 bases). The V end lost 2 bases, the J end lost 4 bases, and 9 bases lay between the germline ends. Germline values: CDR1 MNHEY, CDR2 SVGEGT. There are 15 residues in the CDR3. The CDR3 protein is CASSYGQPYNSPLHF. In DNA, the CDR3 is TGTGCCAGCAGTTACGGACAACCATATAATTCACCCCTCCACTTT.

This clone was observed a handful of times. The chain recombines TRBV3-1 (or the pseudogene TRBV3-2) with TRBJ2-2, with D unresolved. This CDR3 region has 13 residues. V shed 1 base and J shed 5 bases, with 5 bases lying between them. The germline V gene encodes CDR1 LGHDT and CDR2 YNNKEL (reference sequence). Here the CDR3 DNA reads TGTGCCAGCAGCCAAGTAGGAACCGGGGAGCTGTTTTTT. This sequence encodes CASSQVGTGELFF.

V is TRBV7-3 and J is TRBJ1-2, with a possible D match to TRBD1 (5 bases). In germline, CDR1 is SGHTA, CDR2 FQGTGA. The CDR3 runs to 15 residues. The V and J ends lost 2 bases and 0 bases respectively, with 10 bases between them. The CDR3 DNA reads as TGTGCCAGCAGCTTAGACAGAGACTCTAACTATGGCTACACCTTC. Translation gives CASSLDRDSNYGYTF.